Shown below are 4 T cell receptor beta chains from a single sample sequenced in a study of T-cell reconstitution after alpha-beta-depleted transplantation in children. Construction of the TCRbeta library involved unique molecular identifiers. TCRdb analysed the PCR reads with MiXCR anew, one entry per CDR3 protein. The sample lists 450,000 to 600,000 distinct CDR3 sequences, approximately 13% occurring once. The starting material was PBMCs, mostly from graft donor cells, obtained 360 days after TCRalphabeta/CD19-depleted stem cell transplant. The receptor set was obtained from a male patient between 10 and 17 years old who had a stem cell transplant for acute myeloid leukemia, so the T cells may come from the graft donor.

The rearrangement links TRBV4-3 to TRBJ2-3, with 10 bases that match TRBD2. The ends lost 0 bases at V and 3 bases at J; junction bases unmatched: 9. This CDR3 is built from 18 residues. Germline V lookup: CDR1 LGHNA, CDR2 YSLEER. The CDR3 is CASSQDSLAGELTDTQYF. CDR3 coding DNA: TGCGCCAGCAGCCAAGATAGTCTAGCGGGAGAACTGACAGATACGCAGTATTTT.

This clonotype appeared many times. The rearrangement links TRBV12-3 or TRBV12-4 to TRBJ2-7, with 9 bases fitting TRBD1. This CDR3 spans 15 amino acids. Unmatched junction bases numbered 6, after V lost 6 bases and J lost 0 bases. The CDR3 region has the DNA TGTGCCAGCAGACATCCGGGACAGGGCTCCTACGAGCAGTACTTC. It translates to CASRHPGQGSYEQYF.

In this sample, this clonotype turned up a few times. The chain recombines TRBV20-1 with TRBJ2-5; D is perhaps TRBD2 (5 bases). Germline V gives CDR1 DFQATT, CDR2 SNEGSKA (reference sequence). This CDR3 is built from 16 residues. Trimming took 4 bases from V and 1 from J, leaving 19 bases between them. Here the CDR3 reads CSANLRVTSPQETQYF. CDR3 in DNA: TGCAGTGCTAATCTTCGTGTTACTAGTCCCCAAGAGACCCAGTACTTC.

This clonotype was seen a handful of times. This chain links TRBV11-2 with TRBJ2-1; 7 bases are shared with TRBD2. CDR3 length: 18 amino acids. Germline loops: CDR1 SGHAT, CDR2 FQNNGV. The V segment lost 2 bases and the J segment 7 bases; nucleotides outside the gene matches: 17. CDR3: CASSLQFGVAGEGNEQFF. The DNA for the CDR3 is TGTGCCAGCAGCTTACAGTTCGGTGTGGCGGGAGAGGGGAATGAGCAGTTCTTC.